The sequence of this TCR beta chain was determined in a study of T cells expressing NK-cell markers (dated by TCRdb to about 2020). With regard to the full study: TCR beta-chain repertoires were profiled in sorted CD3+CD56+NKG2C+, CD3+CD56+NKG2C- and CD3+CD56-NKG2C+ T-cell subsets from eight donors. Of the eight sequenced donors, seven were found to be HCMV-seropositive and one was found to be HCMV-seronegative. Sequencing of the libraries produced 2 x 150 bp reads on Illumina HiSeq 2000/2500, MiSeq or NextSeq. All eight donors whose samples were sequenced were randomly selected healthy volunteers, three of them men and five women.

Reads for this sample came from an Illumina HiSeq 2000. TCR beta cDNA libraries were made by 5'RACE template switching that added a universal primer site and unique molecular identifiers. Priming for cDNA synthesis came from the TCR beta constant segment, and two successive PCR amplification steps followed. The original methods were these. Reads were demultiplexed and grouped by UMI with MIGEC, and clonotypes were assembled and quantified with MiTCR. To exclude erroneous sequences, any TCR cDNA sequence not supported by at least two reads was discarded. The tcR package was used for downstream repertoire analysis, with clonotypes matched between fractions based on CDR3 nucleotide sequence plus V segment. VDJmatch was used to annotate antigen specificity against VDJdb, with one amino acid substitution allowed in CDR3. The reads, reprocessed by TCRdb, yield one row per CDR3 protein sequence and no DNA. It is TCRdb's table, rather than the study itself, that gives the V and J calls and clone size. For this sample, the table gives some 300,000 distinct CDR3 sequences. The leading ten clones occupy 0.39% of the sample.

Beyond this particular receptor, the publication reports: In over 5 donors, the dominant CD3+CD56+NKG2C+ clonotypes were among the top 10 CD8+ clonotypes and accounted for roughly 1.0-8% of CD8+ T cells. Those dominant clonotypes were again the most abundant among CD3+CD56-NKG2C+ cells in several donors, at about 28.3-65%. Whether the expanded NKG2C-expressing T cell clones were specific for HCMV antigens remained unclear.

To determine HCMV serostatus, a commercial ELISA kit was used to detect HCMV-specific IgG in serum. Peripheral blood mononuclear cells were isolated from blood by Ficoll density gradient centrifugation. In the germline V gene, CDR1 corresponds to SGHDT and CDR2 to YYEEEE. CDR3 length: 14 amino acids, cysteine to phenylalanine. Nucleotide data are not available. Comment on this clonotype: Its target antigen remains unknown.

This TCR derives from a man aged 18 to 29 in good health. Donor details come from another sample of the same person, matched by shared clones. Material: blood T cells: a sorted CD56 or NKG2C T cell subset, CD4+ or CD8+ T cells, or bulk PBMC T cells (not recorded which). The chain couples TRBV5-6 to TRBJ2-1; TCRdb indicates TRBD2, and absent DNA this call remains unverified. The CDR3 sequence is CASSGAGVVNEQFF.